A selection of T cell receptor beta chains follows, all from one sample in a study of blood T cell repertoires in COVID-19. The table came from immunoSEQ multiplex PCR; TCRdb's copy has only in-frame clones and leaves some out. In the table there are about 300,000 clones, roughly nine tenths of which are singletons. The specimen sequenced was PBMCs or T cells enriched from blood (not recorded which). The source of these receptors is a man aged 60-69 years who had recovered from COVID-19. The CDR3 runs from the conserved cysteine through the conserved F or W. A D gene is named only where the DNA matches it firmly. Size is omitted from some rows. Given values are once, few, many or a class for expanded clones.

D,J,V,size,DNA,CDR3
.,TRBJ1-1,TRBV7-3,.,TGTGCCAGCAGCTTACGGGGATCAACTGAAGCTTTCTTT,CASSLRGSTEAFF
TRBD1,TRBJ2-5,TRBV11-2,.,TGTGCCAGCAGCTTTACCAGGACAGGTTCCCAAGAGACCCAGTACTTC,CASSFTRTGSQETQYF
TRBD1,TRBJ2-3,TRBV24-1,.,TGTGCCACCAGTGTGGGAGGGACAGGGGCAGATACGCAGTATTTT,CATSVGGTGADTQYF
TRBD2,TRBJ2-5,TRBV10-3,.,TGTGCCATCAGTGTGGGACTAGCGGGAACTGAGACCCAGTACTTC,CAISVGLAGTETQYF
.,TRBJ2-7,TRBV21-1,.,TGTGCCAGCAGCACGCCCGGGACAGGGTACTACGAGCAGTACTTC,CASSTPGTGYYEQYF
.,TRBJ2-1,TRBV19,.,TGTGCCAGTAGTATAGTTCTAGCCCAGATCTCCAATGAGCAGTTCTTC,CASSIVLAQISNEQFF
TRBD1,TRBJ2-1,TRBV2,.,TGTGCCAGCAGTGAATCCCGACAGGGCCCCCATGAGCAGTTCTTC,CASSESRQGPHEQFF
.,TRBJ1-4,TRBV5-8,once,TGTGCCAGCAGCTTGTTAGAGGGCGAAAAACTGTTTTTT,CASSLLEGEKLFF
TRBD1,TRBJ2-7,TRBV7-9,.,TGTGCCAGCAGTCAAATAACCGGGACAGGGCAATTTCACGAGCAGTACTTC,CASSQITGTGQFHEQYF
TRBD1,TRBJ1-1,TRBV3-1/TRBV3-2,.,TGTGCCAGCAGTCGACAGGGGTCACCGAACACTGAAGCTTTCTTT,CASSRQGSPNTEAFF
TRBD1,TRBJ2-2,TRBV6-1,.,TGTGCCAGCAGTGGATGGACAGGGCTGATCACCGGGGAGCTGTTTTTT,CASSGWTGLITGELFF
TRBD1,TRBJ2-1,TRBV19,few,TGTGCCAGTAGTACTAGTCAGACAGGGTCCTACAATGAGCAGTTCTTC,CASSTSQTGSYNEQFF
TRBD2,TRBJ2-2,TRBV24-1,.,TGTGCCACCGCGGCTAGCGGGAGGGCTCGGACCGGGGAGCTGTTTTTT,CATAASGRARTGELFF
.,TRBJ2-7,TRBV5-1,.,TGCGCCAGCAGCCCTGGTTCCGGGACAAGTAAATTC,CASSPGSGTSKF
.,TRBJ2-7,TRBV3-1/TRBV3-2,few,.,CASSPRWPYISVEQYF
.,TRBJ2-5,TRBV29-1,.,TGCAGCGTTGGAGTCTCACAAGAGACCCAGTACTTC,CSVGVSQETQYF
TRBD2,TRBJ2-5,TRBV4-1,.,TGCGCCAGCAGCCTCTTAGCGGGAGGGAGGGAGACCCAGTACTTC,CASSLLAGGRETQYF
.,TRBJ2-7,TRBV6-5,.,TGTGCCAGCAGGGGTGTACAGACCTACGAGCAGTACTTC,CASRGVQTYEQYF
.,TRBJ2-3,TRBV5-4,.,TGTGCCAGCAGCTTGTCACAGTACGGAGATACGCAGTATTTT,CASSLSQYGDTQYF
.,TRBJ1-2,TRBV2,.,TGTGCCAGCAGCGAGACGGAGGTGGGGTATGGCTACACCTTC,CASSETEVGYGYTF
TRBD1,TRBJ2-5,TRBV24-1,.,TGTGCCACCAGTGATTCCCCGGGACAGGGGGGGCAGTACTTC,CATSDSPGQGGQYF
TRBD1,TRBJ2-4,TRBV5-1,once,TGCGCCAGCAGCCCGGAAGGACAGGGGAACATTCAGTACTTC,CASSPEGQGNIQYF
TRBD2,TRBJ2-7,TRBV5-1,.,TGCGCCAGCAGCTTGTCTAGCGGGGGCAAGTACGAGCAGTACTTC,CASSLSSGGKYEQYF
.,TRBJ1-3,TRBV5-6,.,TGTGCCAGCAGCTTGGTACAGGGCTCTGGAAACACCATATATTTT,CASSLVQGSGNTIYF
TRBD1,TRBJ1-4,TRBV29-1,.,TGCAGCGCCGCCGGGACAGGGTTGGGAGGAGGTAATGAAAAACTGTTTTTT,CSAAGTGLGGGNEKLFF
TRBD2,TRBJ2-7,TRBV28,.,TGTGCCAGCAGGGAAAGGACTAGCGAGAACTACGAGCAGTACTTC,CASRERTSENYEQYF
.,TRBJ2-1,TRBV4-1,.,TGCGCCAGCAGCCAAGCCGGACTGAACTACAATGAGCAGTTCTTC,CASSQAGLNYNEQFF
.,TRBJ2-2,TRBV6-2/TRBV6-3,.,TGTGCCAGCAGTTCCCTCCTAGCCGGGGAGCTGTTTTTT,CASSSLLAGELFF
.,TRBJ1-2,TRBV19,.,TGTGCCAGTAGTATAGATGTCATGATGCGAAAGGGCTACACCTTC,CASSIDVMMRKGYTF
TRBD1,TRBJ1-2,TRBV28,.,TGTGCCAGCAGTTTCTACAGGGGGCGCCGAGGGTATGGCTACACCTTC,CASSFYRGRRGYGYTF
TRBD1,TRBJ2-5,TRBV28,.,TGTGCCAGCCCCCAAGGGGTACCGGGACAGAGATACCAAGAGACCCAGTACTTC,CASPQGVPGQRYQETQYF
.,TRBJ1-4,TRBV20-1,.,TGCAGTGCCCCTGGAGGGGGGGGTCTGTTTTTT,CSAPGGGGLFF
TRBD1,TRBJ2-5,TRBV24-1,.,TGTGCCACCAGTGATTTGGGGACAGAAGAGACCCAGTACTTC,CATSDLGTEETQYF
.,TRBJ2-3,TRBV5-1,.,TGCGCCAGCAGCTTGGCCAATCGAGGAGATACGCAGTATTTT,CASSLANRGDTQYF
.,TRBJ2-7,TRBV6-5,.,TGTGCCAGCAGTTTCGCGAGACTGTCCTACGAGCAGTACTTC,CASSFARLSYEQYF
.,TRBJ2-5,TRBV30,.,TGTGCCTGGAGTTATTCCGAGACCCAGTACTTC,CAWSYSETQYF
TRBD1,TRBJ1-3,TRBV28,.,TGTGCCAGCAGACCGGACAGGGGGCATTCTGGAAACACCATATATTTT,CASRPDRGHSGNTIYF
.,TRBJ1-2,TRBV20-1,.,TGCAGTGCTATTGACCAGACCGGGACTCCGATAGCTAACTATGGCTACACCTTC,CSAIDQTGTPIANYGYTF
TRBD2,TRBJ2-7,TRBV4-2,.,TGTGCCAGCAGCCAAGAACTAGCGGTGCCAGGTTACGAGCAGTACTTC,CASSQELAVPGYEQYF
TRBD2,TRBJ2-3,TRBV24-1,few,TGTGCCACCAGTGATTGGGGGACTAGCGGGAGGACCACAGATACGCAGTATTTT,CATSDWGTSGRTTDTQYF
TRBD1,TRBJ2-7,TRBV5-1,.,TGCGCCAGCAGCCACCGGACAGGGGGAGCCTACGAGCAGTACTTC,CASSHRTGGAYEQYF
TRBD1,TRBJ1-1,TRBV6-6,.,TGTGCCAGCAGTTCGGGACAGGGGAGTCGTGCTTTCTTT,CASSSGQGSRAFF
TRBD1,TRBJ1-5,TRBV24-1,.,TGTGCCACCAGTGACCCTACAGGGGTTGGCCAGCCCCAGCATTTT,CATSDPTGVGQPQHF
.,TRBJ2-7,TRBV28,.,TGTGCCAGCAGTTTCGTGGGGGGTGGCTACGAGCAGTACTTC,CASSFVGGGYEQYF